The rows below give T cell receptor beta chains drawn from one sample of a study of blood T cell repertoires in COVID-19. Repertoires were generated with immunoSEQ multiplex PCR, while TCRdb's copy carries only in-frame clones and drops some. This sample has some 70,000 clones, with 76% found just once. The sample comprised peripheral blood. The origin of the receptors is a man in his sixties with COVID-19, enrolled during active disease. The CDR3 runs from the conserved cysteine through the conserved F or W. A D gene is named only where the DNA matches it firmly. Not every row has a clone size; where given, it reads once, few, many or a size class.

V: TRBV5-1
length: 13
J: TRBJ1-2
size: NA
D: NA
CDR3: CASSLLQTYGYTF
DNA: TGCGCCAGCAGCTTGCTCCAGACATACGGCTACACCTTC

V: TRBV6-2/TRBV6-3
length: 18
J: TRBJ2-3
size: NA
D: TRBD2
CDR3: CASSSGTSGGAGTDTQYF
DNA: TGTGCCAGCAGTTCCGGGACTAGCGGGGGGGCGGGCACAGATACGCAGTATTTT

V: TRBV9
length: 15
J: TRBJ2-3
size: NA
D: NA
CDR3: CASSVGQPSTDTQYF
DNA: TGTGCCAGCAGCGTAGGACAGCCAAGCACAGATACGCAGTATTTT

V: TRBV24-1
length: 14
J: TRBJ1-2
size: NA
D: TRBD1
CDR3: CATSDQTGPRGYTF
DNA: TGTGCCACCAGTGACCAGACAGGGCCGAGGGGCTACACCTTC

V: TRBV7-9
length: 14
J: TRBJ1-4
size: many
D: TRBD1
CDR3: CASTPGTGQEKLFF
DNA: TGTGCCAGCACCCCCGGGACAGGGCAAGAAAAACTGTTTTTT

V: TRBV9
length: 18
J: TRBJ2-6
size: NA
D: TRBD1
CDR3: CASSALGQGGSGANVLTF
DNA: TGTGCCAGCAGCGCTCTGGGACAGGGGGGTTCTGGGGCCAACGTCCTGACTTTC

V: TRBV7-2
length: 13
J: TRBJ2-2
size: NA
D: NA
CDR3: CASSPSNTGELFF
DNA: TGTGCCAGCAGTCCTAGTAACACCGGGGAGCTGTTTTTT

V: TRBV28
length: 13
J: TRBJ2-5
size: NA
D: NA
CDR3: CASTGPEREAQYF
DNA: TGTGCCAGCACAGGGCCAGAGAGGGAGGCCCAGTACTTC

V: TRBV2
length: 16
J: TRBJ2-2
size: NA
D: NA
CDR3: CASSRGGGENTGELFF
DNA: TGTGCCAGCTCCCGGGGTGGGGGCGAGAACACCGGGGAGCTGTTTTTT

V: TRBV12-3/TRBV12-4
length: 13
J: TRBJ1-5
size: NA
D: NA
CDR3: CASSPQFNQPQHF
DNA: TGTGCCAGCAGTCCCCAGTTCAATCAGCCCCAGCATTTT

V: TRBV29-1
length: 12
J: TRBJ1-5
size: few
D: NA
CDR3: CSVEGTNQPQHF
DNA: TGCAGCGTTGAAGGCACAAATCAGCCCCAGCATTTT

V: TRBV30
length: 13
J: TRBJ2-5
size: NA
D: NA
CDR3: CAWSALTSETQYF
DNA: TGTGCCTGGAGCGCCCTCACTAGTGAGACCCAGTACTTC

V: TRBV11-3
length: 14
J: TRBJ1-2
size: NA
D: NA
CDR3: CASSFGGQRYGYTF
DNA: TGTGCCAGCAGCTTTGGCGGCCAGCGGTATGGCTACACCTTC

V: TRBV19
length: 14
J: TRBJ2-5
size: NA
D: NA
CDR3: CASSPQAGLETQYF
DNA: TGTGCCAGCAGCCCCCAGGCAGGGTTGGAGACCCAGTACTTC

V: TRBV19
length: 18
J: TRBJ1-1
size: NA
D: NA
CDR3: CASSIDLPDSWRNTEAFF
DNA: TGTGCCAGTAGTATAGACCTTCCGGACAGCTGGAGGAACACTGAAGCTTTCTTT

V: TRBV7-2
length: 11
J: TRBJ2-1
size: NA
D: NA
CDR3: CASTPVNEQFF
DNA: TGTGCCAGCACCCCGGTTAATGAGCAGTTCTTC

V: TRBV30
length: 15
J: TRBJ1-4
size: NA
D: NA
CDR3: CAWSVSLGRIEKLFF
DNA: TGTGCCTGGAGTGTATCACTGGGCCGGATTGAAAAACTGTTTTTT